The next 24 T cell receptor beta chains were all read from a single sample in a study of post-analysis software for immune sequencing data. Study observations and caveats: TRBV5-6, TRBV5-1 and TRBV20-1 belonged to a set of five TRBV segments that were more frequent in patients than controls.

Built from TCR beta cDNA, the libraries had unique molecular identifiers in them. TCRdb recomputed calls from the PCR reads with MiXCR, one row per CDR3 protein. The sample shows hundreds of thousands of distinct CDR3 sequences, over 45% of them seen only once. Their specific antigens are unknown. The sequenced material came from blood. The receptors come from a girl aged 2-9 years with multiple sclerosis.

V is TRBV20-1 and J is TRBJ1-3; D remains ambiguous. Germline CDR1 DFQATT, CDR2 SNEGSKA (reference sequence). The CDR3 consists of 14 residues. V lost 0 bases and J 0 bases, leaving 6 bases between the germline ends. CDR3 DNA sequence: TGCAGTGCTAGAGACAGAAGCTCTGGAAACACCATATATTTT. This encodes CSARDRSSGNTIYF.

This clonotype has more than one count but fewer than ten. J is TRBJ1-2 and V is TRBV5-6; D perhaps matches TRBD1 (5 bases). Germline values: CDR1 SGHDT, CDR2 YYEEEE. V lost 4 bases and J 6 bases, leaving 19 bases between the germline ends. The CDR3 is 15 residues long. The CDR3 reads CASSPRWDAKNGYTF. In DNA form, the CDR3 reads TGTGCCAGCAGCCCCCGCTGGGACGCGAAAAATGGCTACACCTTC.

This chain links TRBV29-1 with TRBJ2-3, with TRBD2 matching over 7 bases. The CDR3 is 14 amino acids. V was pared by 3 bases and J by 4 bases, with 7 bases of the junction left unmatched. The germline V gene encodes CDR1 SQVTM and CDR2 ANQGSEA. CDR3 nucleotide sequence: TGCAGCGTTGAGGGCGGGGGAGGAGCAGATACGCAGTATTTT. Amino acid sequence: CSVEGGGGADTQYF.

The chain has TRBV19 and TRBJ2-1, with 9 nucleotides matching TRBD1. CDR3 length equals 12 residues. Germline V gene lookup returns CDR1 LNHDA and CDR2 SQIVND (reference sequence). With V trimmed by 10 bases and J by 8 bases, 6 bases remained unmatched. The CDR3 loop reads CATFGQGHEQFF. CDR3 bases: TGTGCCACCTTCGGACAGGGGCATGAGCAGTTCTTC.

This clonotype has a single count. The V call is TRBV9, the J call TRBJ2-3; 8 bases are shared with TRBD2. CDR3 size: 16 residues. Germline-derived CDR1 and CDR2 are SGDLS and YYNGEE. The trim removed 0 bases at V and 7 bases at J, leaving 10 bases unmatched. CDR3: CASSVGPGGPINTQYF. CDR3 DNA: TGTGCCAGCAGCGTAGGCCCGGGGGGGCCGATAAATACGCAGTATTTT.

This clonotype occurred a few times. This rearrangement joins TRBV27 to TRBJ2-1, with TRBD2 identical over 7 bases. Trimming removed 6 bases from V and 9 bases from J; junction bases left unmatched: 8. The germline V gene encodes CDR1 MNHEY and CDR2 SMNVEV (reference sequence). The CDR3 totals 13 residues. The CDR3 protein is CASRELARSEQFF. DNA of the CDR3: TGTGCCAGCAGGGAACTAGCGAGAAGTGAGCAGTTCTTC.

A few counts support this clonotype. The V call is TRBV12-3 or TRBV12-4, the J call TRBJ2-2; 13 nucleotides line up with TRBD2. The CDR3 has 16 amino acids. The V and J ends lost 6 bases and 4 bases, in that order; junction bases with no gene match: 5. The CDR3 DNA is TGTGCCAGCAGCCGGACTAGCGGGAGAGGCACCGGGGAGCTGTTTTTT. It specifies CASSRTSGRGTGELFF.

This clonotype has a handful of counts. The rearrangement joins TRBV6-5 to TRBJ2-5; a possible D gene is TRBD2 (7 bases). The CDR3 has 17 amino acids. CDR1 MNHEY and CDR2 SVGAGI come from the germline V gene. Trimming stripped 3 bases from V and 2 bases from J, with 19 bases between. CDR3 amino acids: CASSYNPPGGLQETQYF. The CDR3 region has the DNA TGTGCCAGCAGTTATAACCCCCCCGGGGGGCTGCAAGAGACCCAGTACTTC.

V and J are TRBV18 and TRBJ2-1, with 7 bases aligning to TRBD1. V was pared by 4 bases and J by 7 bases, with 16 bases of the junction left unmatched. Germline V CDR1 and CDR2: KGHSH, LQKENI. The CDR3 loop spans 17 amino acids. The CDR3 protein is CASSLKNRQGLGNEQFF. In nucleotides, the CDR3 is TGTGCCAGCTCACTAAAGAACAGACAGGGCCTGGGAAATGAGCAGTTCTTC. The full variable domain, its missing parts supplied by reference TRBV18 and TRBJ2-1, is NAGVMQNPRHLVRRRGQEARLRCSPMKGHSHVYWYRQLPEEGLKFMVYLQKENIIDESGMPKERFSAEFPKEGPSILRIQQVVRGDSAAYFCASSLKNRQGLGNEQFFGPGTRLTVL.

This clonotype has more than one count but fewer than ten. V gene TRBV10-3 combines with J gene TRBJ2-7; perhaps TRBD1 as D (6 bases). Trimming stripped 4 bases from V and 1 base from J, with 14 bases between. The CDR3 is 15 amino acids. In germline, CDR1 is ENHRY, CDR2 SYGVKD. CDR3 amino acids: CAISGDQGSSYEQYF. The CDR3, as DNA: TGTGCCATCAGTGGAGACCAGGGGTCATCCTACGAGCAGTACTTC.

V is TRBV29-1 and J is TRBJ2-1, with unresolved D. Trimming stripped 0 bases from V and 5 bases from J, with 5 bases between. CDR3 length equals 12 residues. Germline values: CDR1 SQVTM, CDR2 ANQGSEA. The DNA for the CDR3 is TGCAGCGTTGAAGATAAGGACAATGAGCAGTTCTTC. Translating it yields CSVEDKDNEQFF.

This chain connects TRBV11-2 to TRBJ2-2; D remains unclear. V shed 5 bases and J shed 3 bases, with 13 bases lying between them. There are 15 residues in the CDR3. Germline loops: CDR1 SGHAT, CDR2 FQNNGV. The CDR3 DNA reads TGTGCCAGCAGCCTGTTAAGTTCGGACACCGGGGAGCTGTTTTTT. Translation gives CASSLLSSDTGELFF. Complete variable domain (other parts from reference TRBV11-2 and TRBJ2-2): EAGVAQSPRYKIIEKRQSVAFWCNPISGHATLYWYQQILGQGPKLLIQFQNNGVVDDSQLPKDRFSAERLKGVDSTLKIQPAKLEDSAVYLCASSLLSSDTGELFFGEGSRLTVL.

The V call is TRBV28, the J call TRBJ2-1, with 9 bases matching TRBD1. V trimming: 6 bases; J trimming: 4 bases; junction bases outside the gene matches: 10. This CDR3 is built from 16 residues. Germline V lookup: CDR1 MDHEN, CDR2 SYDVKM. CDR3 in DNA: TGTGCCAGCAGAGGGGACAGGGAGGTCAAGTACAATGAGCAGTTCTTC. It codes for CASRGDREVKYNEQFF.

On this clonotype itself: One junction end does not reproduce the germline sequence, and a read error may be involved. The chain links TRBV12-3 or TRBV12-4 to TRBJ2-7; D is ambiguous. This CDR3 has 11 residues. The chain's CDR3 is CVSSSIYEQYF. Written as DNA, the CDR3 is TGTGTCAGCAGCTCCATCTACGAGCAGTACTTC.

The chain carries TRBV27 and TRBJ2-3; TRBD1 agrees at 7 bases. CDR3 length: 14 amino acids. Unmatched junction bases numbered 17, after V lost 6 bases and J lost 14 bases. The germline V gene encodes CDR1 MNHEY and CDR2 SMNVEV (reference sequence). As DNA, the CDR3 is TGTGCCAGCAGATCCGGGACAGCCACAGATACGTGGTATTTT. This translates into CASRSGTATDTWYF.

The V call is TRBV27, the J call TRBJ1-1, with D perhaps TRBD1 (5 bases). Germline values: CDR1 MNHEY, CDR2 SMNVEV (reference sequence). The CDR3 loop spans 15 amino acids. Trimming stripped 8 bases from V and 3 bases from J, with 19 bases between. The CDR3 is CASRPLGDSHTEAFF. DNA for the CDR3: TGTGCCAGCCGACCTCTGGGAGACAGCCACACTGAAGCTTTCTTT.

The chain links TRBV7-9 to TRBJ2-7; D is perhaps TRBD1 (6 bases). CDR1 and CDR2 from the germline V gene are SEHNR and FQNEAQ (reference sequence). V dropped 5 bases and J dropped 0 bases, with 23 bases sitting between them. The CDR3 is made up of 18 amino acids. The CDR3 nucleotides read TGTGCCAGCAGCCGCCCGATTGGGGGCCTTCACACCTCCTACGAGCAGTACTTC. This encodes CASSRPIGGLHTSYEQYF.

This rearrangement joins TRBV7-9 to TRBJ2-7, with D possibly matching TRBD1 (7 bases). The CDR3 has 15 residues. The germline V gene encodes CDR1 SEHNR and CDR2 FQNEAQ (reference sequence). V lost 5 bases and J lost 3, with 17 bases in between. CDR3 nucleotides: TGTGCCAGCAGCAGAGGGGACCAGGGGGGCTACGAGCAGTACTTC. Protein sequence: CASSRGDQGGYEQYF. The whole variable domain, remainder taken from reference TRBV7-9 and TRBJ2-7, is DTGVSQNPRHKITKRGQNVTFRCDPISEHNRLYWYRQTLGQGPEFLTYFQNEAQLEKSRLLSDRFSAERPKGSFSTLEIQRTEQGDSAMYLCASSRGDQGGYEQYFGPGTRLTVT.

This chain uses TRBV29-1 with TRBJ2-3; 7 bases align to TRBD2. Losses at the gene ends were 3 bases for V and 4 bases for J; bases not matched to a gene: 7. CDR3 length: 14 amino acids. CDR1 SQVTM and CDR2 ANQGSEA come from the germline V gene. The DNA for the CDR3 is TGCAGCGTTGACTCGCGGGAGCAAGCAGATACGCAGTATTTT. It yields the protein CSVDSREQADTQYF.

The rearrangement uses TRBV6-1 and TRBJ2-7, with D unresolved. The germline CDR1 and CDR2 sequences are MNHNS and SASEGT. The CDR3 covers 13 residues. V lost 6 bases and J lost 3, with 12 bases in between. This CDR3 reads CASRLSVGYEQYF. The CDR3 DNA sequence: TGTGCCAGCAGGCTCAGCGTAGGCTACGAGCAGTACTTC.

In this sample, this clonotype turned up a few times. V usage is TRBV5-5 and J usage is TRBJ2-1; D unclear. Trimming left V 4 bases short and J 0 bases short, with 8 bases between. The CDR3 spans 14 residues. Germline values: CDR1 SGHKS, CDR2 YYEKEE (reference sequence). CDR3 region: CASSPWNSYNEQFF. The CDR3 bases are TGTGCCAGCAGCCCCTGGAACTCCTACAATGAGCAGTTCTTC.

V usage is TRBV4-1 and J usage is TRBJ2-7; D may correspond to TRBD1 or TRBD2 (5 bases each). The ends were cut back, 0 bases at V and 3 bases at J, with 15 bases in the middle. Germline CDR1 MGHRA, CDR2 YSYEKL. The CDR3 spans 16 residues. Here the CDR3 reads CASSQEVAGSIYEQYF. The CDR3 DNA reads as TGCGCCAGCAGCCAAGAGGTCGCAGGGAGCATCTACGAGCAGTACTTC.

J is TRBJ2-5 and V is TRBV11-2; 11 positions agree with TRBD2. Losses at the gene ends were 6 bases for V and 7 bases for J; bases not matched to a gene: 13. This CDR3 comprises 16 residues. Germline CDR1 is SGHAT and CDR2 is FQNNGV. CDR3 loop: CASSGSGLAVLRTQYF. CDR3 bases: TGTGCCAGCAGTGGGTCGGGACTAGCGGTTCTCCGGACCCAGTACTTC.

This chain links TRBV9 with TRBJ1-1; D unresolved. The CDR3 runs to 16 residues. Trimming pared 3 bases from V and 1 base from J, leaving 16 bases between. Germline V gene sequence: CDR1 SGDLS, CDR2 YYNGEE. CDR3 protein: CASSDPLAGGNTEAFF. The CDR3 DNA reads as TGTGCCAGCAGCGACCCGCTCGCGGGTGGGAACACTGAAGCTTTCTTT.